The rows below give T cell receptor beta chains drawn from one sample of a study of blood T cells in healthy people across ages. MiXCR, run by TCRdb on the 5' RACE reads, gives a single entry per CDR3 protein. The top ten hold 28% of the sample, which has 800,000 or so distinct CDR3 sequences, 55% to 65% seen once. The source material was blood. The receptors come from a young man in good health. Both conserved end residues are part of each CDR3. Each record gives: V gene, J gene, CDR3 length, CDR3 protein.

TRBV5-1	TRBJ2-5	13	CASSYPTPETQYF
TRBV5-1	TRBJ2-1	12	CASSYPGREQFF
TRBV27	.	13	CASSLQGWSEQYF
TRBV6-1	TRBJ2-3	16	CASRNRWRGATDAQYF
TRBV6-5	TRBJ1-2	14	CASSVGRLNYGYTF
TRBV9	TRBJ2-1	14	CASSAGGSYNEQFF
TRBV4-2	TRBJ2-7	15	CASSQVNDGPYEQYF
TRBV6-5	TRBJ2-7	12	CASTDGGSEQYF
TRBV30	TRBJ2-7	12	CAWRRTGSEQYF
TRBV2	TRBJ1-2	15	CASSEALGGDYGYTF
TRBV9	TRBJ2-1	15	CASNVGGSSGNEQFF
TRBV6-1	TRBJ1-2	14	CASSESGADYGYTF
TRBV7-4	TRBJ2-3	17	CASSLLGLAVSTDTQYF
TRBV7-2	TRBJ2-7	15	CASSFSSGGGYEQYF
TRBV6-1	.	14	CASSPMDYLSEQYF
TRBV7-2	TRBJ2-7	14	CASSPLPRAYEQYF
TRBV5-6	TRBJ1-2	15	CASSLVEGGVYGYTF
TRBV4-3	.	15	CASSPFRQNFYEQYF
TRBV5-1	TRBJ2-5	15	CASSLGSGVQETQYF
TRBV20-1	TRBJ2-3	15	CSATQLAGGGDTQYF
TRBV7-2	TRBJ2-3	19	CASSQEGGLAGSSTDTQYF
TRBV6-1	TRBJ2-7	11	CATLDGYEQYF
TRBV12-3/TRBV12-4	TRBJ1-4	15	CASRDGTGVHEKLFF
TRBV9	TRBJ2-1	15	CASSVDSALVDEQFF
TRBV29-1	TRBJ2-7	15	CSVKSRTGAPHEQYF
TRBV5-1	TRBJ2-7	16	CASSALPAGSSYEQYF
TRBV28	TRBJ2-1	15	CASSTSGGFTNEQFF
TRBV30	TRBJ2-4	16	CAWSVRDRAPKNIQYF
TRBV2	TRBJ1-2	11	CASTTRHGYTF
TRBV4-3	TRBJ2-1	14	CASAMGAGGYEQFF
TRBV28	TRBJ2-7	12	CASSSTGQGRYF
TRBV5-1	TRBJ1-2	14	CASSSGQGLRGYTF
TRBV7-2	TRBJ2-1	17	CASSLGLSVAFENEQFF
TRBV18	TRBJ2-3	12	CASSPGGGAQYF
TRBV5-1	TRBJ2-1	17	CASSLAARAGGLDEQFF
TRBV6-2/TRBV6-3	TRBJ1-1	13	CASREGGTTEAFF
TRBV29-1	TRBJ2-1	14	CSGPSGGTNNEQFF
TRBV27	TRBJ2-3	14	CASSGGVAADTQYF
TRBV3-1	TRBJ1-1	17	CASSQDLEPPVNTEAFF
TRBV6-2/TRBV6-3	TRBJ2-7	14	CASRIQGPSYEQYF
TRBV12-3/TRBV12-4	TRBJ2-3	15	CASRSRTGEADTQYF
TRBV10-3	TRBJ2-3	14	CALGTSGSTDTQYF
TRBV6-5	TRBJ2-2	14	CASSPHPATGELFF
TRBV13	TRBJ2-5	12	CASSPRWAERYF
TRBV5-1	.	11	CAGSFGGEQYF
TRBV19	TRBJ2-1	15	CASSIGGQGANEQFF
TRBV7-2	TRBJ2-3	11	CASSLDLGQYF
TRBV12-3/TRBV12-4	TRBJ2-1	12	CASSSLGNEQFF
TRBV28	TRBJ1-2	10	CAVGIRGYTF
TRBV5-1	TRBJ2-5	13	CASSLDSQETQYF
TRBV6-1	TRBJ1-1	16	CASSDPVGGLDTEAFF
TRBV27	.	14	CASSSFGGGETQYF
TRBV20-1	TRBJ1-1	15	CSASTGGFGNTEAFF
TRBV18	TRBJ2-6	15	CASSETESGANVLTF
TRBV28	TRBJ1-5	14	CASSFLQGDQPQHF
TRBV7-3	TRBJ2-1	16	CASSSLTSGGYNEQFF
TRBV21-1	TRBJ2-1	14	CASSKDGSYNEQFF
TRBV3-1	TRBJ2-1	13	CASIGQGTDEQFF